This is a list of T cell receptor beta chains from one sample in a study of cytomegalovirus exposure and HLA in healthy donors. The repertoire was sequenced with immunoSEQ multiplex PCR; TCRdb's copy has only in-frame clones and lacks some. The sample holds around 130,000 clones, approximately 91% seen once. Sequencing used PBMCs. These receptors originate from a woman aged 40 to 50 in good health and CMV-seronegative. Both conserved end residues are part of each CDR3. A D gene is named only where the DNA matches it firmly. Size is omitted from some rows. Given values are once, few, many or a class for expanded clones.

v_gene	abundance	j_gene	d_gene	CDR3aa	CDR3nt
TRBV5-1	.	TRBJ1-4	TRBD1	CASSEGAGGHSNEKLFF	TGCGCCAGCAGTGAGGGGGCAGGGGGCCATTCTAATGAAAAACTGTTTTTT
TRBV5-1	.	TRBJ2-7	TRBD1	CASSSRTGAYEQYF	TGCGCCAGCAGCTCGCGGACAGGAGCTTACGAGCAGTACTTC
TRBV2	.	TRBJ1-2	.	CASSPNSYGYTF	TGTGCCAGCAGCCCTAACAGCTATGGCTACACCTTC
TRBV30	.	TRBJ1-2	.	CAWRAGDRSYYGYTF	TGTGCCTGGAGGGCAGGGGACCGGTCCTATTATGGCTACACCTTC
TRBV30	.	TRBJ2-5	.	CAWLATAETQYF	TGTGCCTGGTTAGCGACGGCCGAGACCCAGTACTTC
TRBV28	.	TRBJ2-5	.	CASSLPTAMQETQYF	TGTGCCAGCAGTCTTCCAACAGCAATGCAAGAGACCCAGTACTTC
TRBV11-3	.	TRBJ2-2	TRBD1	CASSQWGQGAGELFF	TGTGCCAGCAGCCAATGGGGACAGGGGGCCGGGGAGCTGTTTTTT
TRBV5-1	.	TRBJ1-2	.	CASSPGMGAYYGYTF	TGCGCCAGCAGCCCGGGAATGGGGGCGTACTATGGCTACACCTTC
TRBV5-1	.	TRBJ2-7	TRBD2	CASSLISGIGVEQYF	TGCGCCAGCAGCTTAATTAGCGGGATAGGGGTCGAGCAGTACTTC
TRBV7-9	.	TRBJ2-7	TRBD2	CASSPSGSYEQYF	TGTGCCAGCAGCCCTAGCGGTAGCTACGAGCAGTACTTC
TRBV4-3	few	TRBJ1-3	TRBD1	CASSRDRGNTIYF	TGCGCCAGCAGCCGGGACAGAGGAAACACCATATATTTT
TRBV6-5	.	TRBJ2-3	.	CASSFRTDANTQYF	TGTGCCAGCAGTTTTCGAACAGATGCCAATACGCAGTATTTT
TRBV6-5	.	TRBJ2-1	.	CASSYSTSSYNEQFF	TGTGCCAGCAGTTACTCTACTAGCTCCTACAATGAGCAGTTCTTC
TRBV7-9	.	TRBJ2-1	TRBD2	CASTLAGGTNEQFF	TGTGCCAGCACCTTAGCGGGAGGTACCAATGAGCAGTTCTTC
TRBV5-1	few	TRBJ1-1	.	CASSWGLLNTEAFF	TGCGCCAGCAGCTGGGGACTGTTGAACACTGAAGCTTTCTTT
TRBV2	.	TRBJ2-2	.	CASQREDTGELFF	TGTGCCAGCCAAAGGGAGGACACCGGGGAGCTGTTTTTT
TRBV4-3	once	TRBJ1-2	TRBD1	CASSQEGQGGHGYTF	TGCGCCAGCAGCCAAGAAGGACAGGGCGGGCATGGCTACACCTTC
TRBV6-1	.	TRBJ2-7	TRBD2	CAAEREGSYEQYF	TGTGCCGCTGAGCGGGAGGGCTCCTACGAGCAGTACTTC
TRBV5-6	.	TRBJ1-3	.	CASSHPRQSSGNTIYF	TGTGCCAGCAGCCATCCCAGACAGAGCTCTGGAAACACCATATATTTT
TRBV7-9	.	TRBJ2-3	.	CASSPYTDTQYF	TGTGCCAGCAGTCCCTATACAGATACGCAGTATTTT
TRBV7-7	.	TRBJ2-5	TRBD2	CASSPDGRGQETQYF	TGTGCTAGCAGCCCGGACGGGAGGGGGCAAGAGACCCAGTACTTC
TRBV5-4	.	TRBJ2-5	.	CASSPAGGVLRLQYF	TGTGCCAGCAGCCCCGCGGGTGGAGTACTCCGACTCCAGTACTTC
TRBV6-1	.	TRBJ1-6	TRBD1	CASGGTENSPLHF	TGTGCCAGCGGCGGGACAGAAAATTCACCCCTCCACTTT
TRBV4-1	many	TRBJ2-5	TRBD2	CASSRATSGREETQYF	TGCGCCAGCAGCCGAGCGACTAGCGGGAGGGAAGAGACCCAGTACTTC
TRBV29-1	.	TRBJ2-1	.	CSVERYNEQFF	TGCAGCGTTGAACGTTACAATGAGCAGTTCTTC
TRBV30	.	TRBJ2-1	TRBD2	CAWSRMLGGRWGSNEQFF	TGTGCCTGGAGTCGGATGTTGGGCGGGAGATGGGGGTCCAATGAGCAGTTCTTC
TRBV28	.	TRBJ1-3	TRBD1	CASRIYRQGRRYF	TGTGCCAGCAGAATATACCGACAGGGCCGACGGTATTTT
TRBV27	.	TRBJ2-2	.	CASSRGPYPTGELFF	TGTGCCAGCAGCCGTGGGCCATACCCCACCGGGGAGCTGTTTTTT
TRBV11-3	.	TRBJ1-2	TRBD1	CASSSSSGGAGYGYTF	TGTGCCAGCAGCTCTAGTTCAGGGGGCGCAGGCTATGGCTACACCTTC
TRBV6-5	once	TRBJ1-5	.	CASSYSRSAQPQHF	TGTGCCAGCAGTTACTCGAGATCTGCGCAGCCCCAGCATTTT
TRBV6-5	.	TRBJ2-7	TRBD2	CASSTGGTKSYEQYF	TGTGCCAGCAGTACGGGGGGGACTAAATCCTACGAGCAGTACTTC
TRBV28	.	TRBJ2-7	.	CASSLRWSEQYF	TGTGCCAGCAGTTTGCGCTGGTCCGAGCAGTACTTC
TRBV30	.	TRBJ2-7	.	CAWSRVRVGLPKTYEQYF	TGTGCCTGGAGCCGGGTCAGGGTCGGCCTCCCTAAAACCTACGAGCAGTACTTC
TRBV19	.	TRBJ2-3	.	CASSLPTGDTQYF	TGTGCCAGTAGCCTGCCGACTGGAGATACGCAGTATTTT
TRBV29-1	.	TRBJ2-1	TRBD2	CSARLAGLGQQFF	TGCAGCGCACGACTAGCGGGGTTGGGTCAGCAGTTCTTC
TRBV25-1	.	TRBJ1-5	.	CASRSGNQPQHF	TGTGCCAGCAGAAGCGGCAATCAGCCCCAGCATTTT
TRBV7-9	.	TRBJ2-1	.	CSSSRLGLEQFF	TGTTCCAGCAGCCGCTTGGGGCTTGAGCAGTTCTTC
TRBV11-2	.	TRBJ2-2	.	CASSLIWNTGELFF	TGTGCCAGCAGCTTAATATGGAACACCGGGGAGCTGTTTTTT
TRBV2	.	TRBJ2-5	TRBD2	CASRVPGLAGQETQYF	TGTGCCAGCAGGGTTCCGGGACTAGCGGGTCAAGAGACCCAGTACTTC
TRBV30	.	TRBJ2-1	.	CAWSVFDEQFF	TGTGCCTGGAGTGTATTCGATGAGCAGTTCTTC
TRBV19	.	TRBJ2-2	TRBD2	CASSRVTSGPGELFF	TGTGCCAGTAGTAGGGTTACTAGCGGGCCCGGGGAGCTGTTTTTT
TRBV28	.	TRBJ1-5	.	CASTSTGGHQPQHF	TGTGCCAGCACCTCGACCGGAGGGCATCAGCCCCAGCATTTT
TRBV10-1	.	TRBJ2-7	TRBD1	CASSETGQGSSYEQYF	TGCGCCAGCAGTGAGACGGGACAGGGTAGCTCCTACGAGCAGTACTTC
TRBV2	.	TRBJ2-1	TRBD2	CASSEREGKNEQFF	TGTGCCAGCAGTGAGCGGGAGGGGAAAAATGAGCAGTTCTTC
TRBV19	.	TRBJ1-1	.	CASSSQGWVTEAFF	TGTGCCAGTAGTTCCCAGGGGTGGGTCACTGAAGCTTTCTTT
TRBV11-2	.	TRBJ2-6	.	CASRGTWGGAGANVLTF	TGTGCCAGCAGAGGGACCTGGGGGGGCGCTGGGGCCAACGTCCTGACTTTC
TRBV4-1	once	TRBJ2-7	.	CASSQDWAGESYEQYF	TGCGCCAGCAGCCAAGATTGGGCAGGGGAATCCTACGAGCAGTACTTC
TRBV7-6	once	TRBJ2-7	.	CASSRDSADYEQYF	TGTGCCAGCAGCCGCGACTCGGCTGACTACGAGCAGTACTTC
TRBV10-3	.	TRBJ2-1	TRBD2	CATGREVRYNEQFF	TGTGCCACGGGGCGGGAGGTCCGCTACAATGAGCAGTTCTTC
TRBV4-1	.	TRBJ1-2	.	CASSQPPVYGYTF	TGCGCCAGCAGCCAACCTCCAGTCTATGGCTACACCTTC
TRBV7-9	once	TRBJ2-1	.	CASSRSDQTGNEQFF	TGTGCCAGCAGCCGATCGGACCAAACGGGGAATGAGCAGTTCTTC
TRBV5-4	.	TRBJ2-2	.	CASSLDWTTGELFF	TGTGCCAGCAGCTTGGATTGGACAACCGGGGAGCTGTTTTTT
TRBV25-1	.	TRBJ2-1	TRBD2	CASSDSGLAGDYNEQFF	TGTGCCAGCAGTGACAGCGGGCTAGCGGGAGACTACAATGAGCAGTTCTTC
TRBV5-1	.	TRBJ1-2	TRBD1	CASSLDRGAYGYTF	TGCGCCAGCAGCTTGGACAGGGGAGCCTATGGCTACACCTTC